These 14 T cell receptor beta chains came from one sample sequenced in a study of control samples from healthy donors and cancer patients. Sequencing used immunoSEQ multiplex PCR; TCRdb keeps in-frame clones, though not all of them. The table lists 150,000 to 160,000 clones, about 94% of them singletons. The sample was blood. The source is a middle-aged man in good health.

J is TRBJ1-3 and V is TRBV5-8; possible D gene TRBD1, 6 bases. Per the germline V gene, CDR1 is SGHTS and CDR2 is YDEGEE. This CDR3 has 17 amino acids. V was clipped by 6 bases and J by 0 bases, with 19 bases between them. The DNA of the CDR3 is TGTGCCAGCATCAGCCGGGACAAGGGGTTCTCTGGAAACACCATATATTTT. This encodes CASISRDKGFSGNTIYF.

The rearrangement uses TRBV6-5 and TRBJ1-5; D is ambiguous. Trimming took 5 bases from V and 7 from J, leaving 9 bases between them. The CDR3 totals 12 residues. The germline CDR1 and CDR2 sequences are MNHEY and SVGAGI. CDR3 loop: CASSPWSQPQHF. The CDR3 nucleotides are TGTGCCAGCAGTCCGTGGTCGCAGCCCCAGCATTTT.

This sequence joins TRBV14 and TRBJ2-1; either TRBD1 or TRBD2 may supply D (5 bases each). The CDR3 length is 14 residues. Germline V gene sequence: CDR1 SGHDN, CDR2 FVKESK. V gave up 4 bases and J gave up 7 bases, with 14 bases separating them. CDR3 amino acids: CASSPRDGANEQFF. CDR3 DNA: TGTGCCAGCAGCCCACGGGACGGGGCTAATGAGCAGTTCTTC. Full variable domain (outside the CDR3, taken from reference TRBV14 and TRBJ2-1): EAGVTQFPSHSVIEKGQTVTLRCDPISGHDNLYWYRRVMGKEIKFLLHFVKESKQDESGMPNNRFLAERTGGTYSTLKVQPAELEDSGVYFCASSPRDGANEQFFGPGTRLTVL.

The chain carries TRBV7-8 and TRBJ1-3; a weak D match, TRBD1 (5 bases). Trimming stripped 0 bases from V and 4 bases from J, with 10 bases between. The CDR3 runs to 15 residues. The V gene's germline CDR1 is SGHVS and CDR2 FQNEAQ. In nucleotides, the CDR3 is TGTGCCAGCAGCTTAGCTGGGGGGAGAGGAAACACCATATATTTT. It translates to CASSLAGGRGNTIYF.

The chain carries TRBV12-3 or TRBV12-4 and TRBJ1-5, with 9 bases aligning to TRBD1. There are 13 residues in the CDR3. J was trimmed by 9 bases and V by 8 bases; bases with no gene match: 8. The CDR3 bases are TGTGCCAGCCAGGGACAGGGAAGTGCGCCCCAGCATTTT. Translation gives CASQGQGSAPQHF.

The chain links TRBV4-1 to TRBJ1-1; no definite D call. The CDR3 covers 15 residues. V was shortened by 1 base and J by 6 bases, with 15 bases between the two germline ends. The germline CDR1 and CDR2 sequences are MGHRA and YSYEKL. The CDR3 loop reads CASSQGPRGVAEAFF. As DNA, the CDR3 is TGCGCCAGCAGCCAAGGTCCGCGGGGAGTCGCTGAAGCTTTCTTT.

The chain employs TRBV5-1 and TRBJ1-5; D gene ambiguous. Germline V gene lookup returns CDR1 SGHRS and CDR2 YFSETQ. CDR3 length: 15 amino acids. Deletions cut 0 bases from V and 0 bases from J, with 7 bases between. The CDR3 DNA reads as TGCGCCAGCAGCTTGGGAACATATAGCAATCAGCCCCAGCATTTT. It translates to CASSLGTYSNQPQHF. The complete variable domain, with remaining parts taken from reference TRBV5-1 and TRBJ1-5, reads KAGVTQTPRYLIKTRGQQVTLSCSPISGHRSVSWYQQTPGQGLQFLFEYFSETQRNKGNFPGRFSGRQFSNSRSEMNVSTLELGDSALYLCASSLGTYSNQPQHFGDGTRLSIL.

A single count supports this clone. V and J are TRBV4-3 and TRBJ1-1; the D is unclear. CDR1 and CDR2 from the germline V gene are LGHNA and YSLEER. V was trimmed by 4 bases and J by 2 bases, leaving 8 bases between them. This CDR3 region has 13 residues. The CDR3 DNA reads TGCGCCAGCAGCCGGGCCCTCAACACTGAAGCTTTCTTT. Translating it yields CASSRALNTEAFF.

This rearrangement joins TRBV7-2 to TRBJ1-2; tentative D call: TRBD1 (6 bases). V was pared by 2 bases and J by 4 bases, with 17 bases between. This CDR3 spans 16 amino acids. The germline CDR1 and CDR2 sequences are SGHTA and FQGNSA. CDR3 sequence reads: CASSLSVRTELYGYTF. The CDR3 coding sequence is TGTGCCAGCAGCTTAAGCGTCAGGACAGAACTCTATGGCTACACCTTC.

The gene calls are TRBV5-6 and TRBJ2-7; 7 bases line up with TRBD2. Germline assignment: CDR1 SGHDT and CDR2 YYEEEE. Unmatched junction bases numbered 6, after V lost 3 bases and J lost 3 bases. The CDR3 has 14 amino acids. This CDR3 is CASSSGGVNYEQYF. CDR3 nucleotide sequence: TGTGCCAGCAGCTCTGGGGGGGTAAACTACGAGCAGTACTTC.

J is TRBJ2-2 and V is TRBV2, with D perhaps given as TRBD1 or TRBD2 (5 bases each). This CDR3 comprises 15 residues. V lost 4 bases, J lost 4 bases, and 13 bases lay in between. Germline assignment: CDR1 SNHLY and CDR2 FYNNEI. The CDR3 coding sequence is TGTGCCAGCAGTGTCAGGGACGCACCCACCGGGGAGCTGTTTTTT. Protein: CASSVRDAPTGELFF.

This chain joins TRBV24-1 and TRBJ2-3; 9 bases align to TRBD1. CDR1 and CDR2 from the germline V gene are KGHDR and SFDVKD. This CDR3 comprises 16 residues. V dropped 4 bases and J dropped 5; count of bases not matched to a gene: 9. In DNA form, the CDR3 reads TGTGCCACCAGTGAACCCTCCCGGGACAGGGTAGATACGCAGTATTTT. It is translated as CATSEPSRDRVDTQYF.

CDR3 sequence reads: CATSLGLDRGYGYTF. The DNA for the CDR3 is TGTGCCACCAGCTTAGGATTGGACAGGGGATACGGCTACACCTTC. V gene TRBV15 combines with J gene TRBJ1-2; 9 nucleotides line up with TRBD1. Germline V lookup: CDR1 LNHNV, CDR2 YYDKDF (reference sequence). Trimming removed 5 bases from V and 8 bases from J; junction bases left unmatched: 12. The CDR3 has 15 amino acids.

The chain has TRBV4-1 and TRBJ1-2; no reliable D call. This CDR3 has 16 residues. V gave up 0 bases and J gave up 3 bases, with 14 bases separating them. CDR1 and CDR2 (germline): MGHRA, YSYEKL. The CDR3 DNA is TGCGCCAGCAGCCAAGAGGGCAGTTGGGCCTACTATGGCTACACCTTC. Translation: CASSQEGSWAYYGYTF.